One T cell receptor beta chain is described in this entry. The antigen is unknown. The identical CDR3 is also encoded by other nucleotide sequences in the sample. The germline V gene encodes CDR1 SNHLY and CDR2 FYNNEI. V lost 6 bases to trimming and J lost 6 bases, with 17 bases between them. CDR3 length: 15 residues. Some clones are missing from TCRdb's copy, which holds only in-frame ones; the method was immunoSEQ multiplex PCR. The repertoire holds about 150,000 clones, about 89% seen once, with about 3.8% in the top ten. This entry belongs to a study of T cell responses to AZD1222 COVID-19 vaccine. Study outcomes and limitations: An increase in Spike-specific TCR breadth and depth was observed after two AZD1222 doses. After the peak T cell response, and only then, were repertoires sampled.

The sample was peripheral blood, taken 28 days after the second AZD1222 dose. The V gene is TRBV2, the J gene TRBJ2-2, with D perhaps assigned TRBD1 or TRBD2 (5 bases each). The clonotype originates from an adult who received the AZD1222 COVID-19 vaccine. The CDR3 reads CASRVGELGAGELFF. CDR3 sequence (DNA): TGTGCCAGCAGGGTGGGGGAGTTGGGTGCCGGGGAGCTGTTTTTT.